Listed here are 19 T cell receptor beta chains from one sample, sequenced in a study of blood T cell repertoires in COVID-19 (dated by TCRdb to 2019 to 2021). Libraries came from the immunoSEQ multiplex PCR assay. TCRdb stores this immuneACCESS table with in-frame sequences only. Part of the clones is absent; in the studies checked, under half of the shortfall reflects unresolved V genes, and no reason is known for the rest. For this sample the table gives over 250,000 clones, of which 89% were detected only once. Jointly, the top ten make up 12% of the sample. The sample taken for sequencing was peripheral blood. These receptors were collected from a woman aged 55-75 years with acute or convalescent COVID-19.

The CDR3 loop reads CASSPGSGREDTQYF. CDR3 in DNA: TGTGCCAGCAGCCCTGGTAGCGGGAGGGAAGATACGCAGTATTTT. The chain joins TRBV11-3 to TRBJ2-3; TRBD2 matches at 11 bases. V dropped 5 bases and J dropped 5; count of bases not matched to a gene: 6. Germline assignment: CDR1 SGHNT and CDR2 YENEEA. The CDR3 has 15 amino acids. Full variable domain (outside the CDR3, taken from reference TRBV11-3 and TRBJ2-3): EAGVVQSPRYKIIEKKQPVAFWCNPISGHNTLYWYLQNLGQGPELLIRYENEEAVDDSQLPKDRFSAERLKGVDSTLKIQPAELGDSAVYLCASSPGSGREDTQYFGPGTRLTVL.

The rearrangement links TRBV11-2 to TRBJ2-7, with D maybe TRBD1 (6 bases). The CDR3 loop spans 12 amino acids. The germline V and J ends were trimmed by 8 bases and 1 base, with 9 bases remaining between them. CDR1 and CDR2 (germline): SGHAT, FQNNGV. The CDR3 is CASGRGSYEQYF. The DNA of the CDR3 is TGTGCCAGCGGCAGGGGATCCTACGAGCAGTACTTC. The whole variable domain, filled in from reference TRBV11-2 and TRBJ2-7, reads EAGVAQSPRYKIIEKRQSVAFWCNPISGHATLYWYQQILGQGPKLLIQFQNNGVVDDSQLPKDRFSAERLKGVDSTLKIQPAKLEDSAVYLCASGRGSYEQYFGPGTRLTVT.

The chain joins TRBV28 to TRBJ1-2; 8 nucleotides agree with TRBD1. This CDR3 is built from 14 residues. Germline-derived CDR1 and CDR2 are MDHEN and SYDVKM. The ends lost 6 bases at V and 4 bases at J; junction bases unmatched: 7. The CDR3 region is CASSPSTGVYGYTF. The CDR3 nucleotides read TGTGCCAGCAGCCCCTCGACAGGGGTCTATGGCTACACCTTC.

This clone was counted a single time. The chain links TRBV7-3 to TRBJ1-5; D is unresolved. This CDR3 is 13 amino acids long. The V and J ends lost 0 bases and 7 bases respectively, with 7 bases between them. Looked up from germline, CDR1 is SGHTA and CDR2 is FQGTGA. The CDR3 region has the DNA TGTGCCAGCAGCTTAACTCCTACGCAGCCCCAGCATTTT. Its translation: CASSLTPTQPQHF.

In DNA form, the CDR3 reads TGTGCCAGCAGCACATCTCAGACCGCGGGGGCCCAGTACTTC. This gives the protein CASSTSQTAGAQYF. J is TRBJ2-5 and V is TRBV7-9; 7 positions agree with TRBD2. V lost 5 bases and J lost 9; bases outside the gene matches: 12. From germline, CDR1 is SEHNR and CDR2 FQNEAQ (reference sequence). There are 14 residues in the CDR3. The full variable domain, completed using reference TRBV7-9 and TRBJ2-5, is DTGVSQNPRHKITKRGQNVTFRCDPISEHNRLYWYRQTLGQGPEFLTYFQNEAQLEKSRLLSDRFSAERPKGSFSTLEIQRTEQGDSAMYLCASSTSQTAGAQYFGPGTRLLVL.

This clone showed up just once. The sample contains more than one DNA sequence encoding this CDR3. The chain combines TRBV19 with TRBJ2-5, with TRBD2 identical over 7 bases. The CDR3 sequence is 13 residues long. The germline gives CDR1 LNHDA, CDR2 SQIVND (reference sequence). J gave up 5 bases and V 3 bases, and 3 bases lay outside the gene matches. The CDR3 spells CASSIRGGETQYF. The CDR3 coding sequence is TGTGCCAGTAGTATCCGGGGAGGGGAGACCCAGTACTTC.

The rearrangement links TRBV9 to TRBJ1-6, with D uncertain. Germline CDR1 is SGDLS and CDR2 is YYNGEE. This CDR3 has 15 amino acids. The V end lost 1 base, the J end lost 9 bases, and 14 bases lay between the germline ends. The CDR3 nucleotides are TGTGCCAGCAGCGTACACGGGGAGGACGGTTCACCCCTCCACTTT. Its protein is CASSVHGEDGSPLHF.

Regarding this clone: The junction departs from the called germline gene at one end, perhaps through a read error. This rearrangement joins TRBV2 to TRBJ1-2; tentatively, D is TRBD1 (6 bases). Germline lookup yields CDR1 SNHLY and CDR2 FYNNEI. The CDR3 extends over 13 amino acids. The CDR3 DNA follows: TGTGCCAGCAATGAAGGGGGAGGTGGTGGCTACACCTTC. This sequence encodes CASNEGGGGGYTF. The whole variable domain, remainder taken from reference TRBV2 and TRBJ1-2, is EPEVTQTPSHQVTQMGQEVILRCVPISNHLYFYWYRQILGQKVEFLVSFYNNEISEKSEIFDDQFSVERPDGSNFTLKIRSTKLEDSAMYFCASNEGGGGGYTFGSGTRLTVV.

V gene TRBV5-6 combines with J gene TRBJ2-7, with a tentative D call TRBD1 (6 bases). This CDR3 is built from 14 residues. Looked up from germline, CDR1 is SGHDT and CDR2 is YYEEEE. With 2 bases removed from V and 4 bases from J, the gap between germline ends came to 13 bases. Written as DNA, the CDR3 is TGTGCCAGCAGCTTCCTGGGGGCGCAATACGAGCAGTACTTC. This sequence encodes CASSFLGAQYEQYF.

The genes are TRBV5-8 and TRBJ1-2; D not resolved. V lost 1 base and J lost 4, with 14 bases in between. CDR3 size: 15 residues. Germline CDR1 is SGHTS and CDR2 is YDEGEE. This CDR3 reads CASSLTDAGFYGYTF. CDR3 in DNA: TGTGCCAGCAGCTTGACCGACGCGGGATTCTATGGCTACACCTTC.

The chain uses TRBV2 and TRBJ2-5; 7 bases map to TRBD2. Germline V lookup: CDR1 SNHLY, CDR2 FYNNEI. There are 13 residues in the CDR3. Trimming cost V 3 bases and J 5 bases; bases outside gene matches: 3. CDR3 sequence reads: CASSETSWETQYF. CDR3 bases: TGTGCCAGCAGTGAGACTAGCTGGGAGACCCAGTACTTC.

This chain joins TRBV27 and TRBJ1-2; 8 bases are shared with TRBD1. With V trimmed by 8 bases and J by 4 bases, 3 bases remained unmatched. Germline V lookup: CDR1 MNHEY, CDR2 SMNVEV (reference sequence). This CDR3 contains 12 residues. In DNA, the CDR3 is TGTGCCAGCTGTACAGGGGGCTATGGCTACACCTTC. It specifies CASCTGGYGYTF.

V and J are TRBV3-1 (or the pseudogene TRBV3-2) and TRBJ1-2, with no clear D. The V end lost 3 bases, the J end lost 0 bases, and 11 bases lay between the germline ends. The CDR3 extends over 15 amino acids. Germline CDR1 is LGHDT and CDR2 is YNNKEL (reference sequence). CDR3 bases: TGTGCCAGCAGCCATTGGACGGAGGCTAACTATGGCTACACCTTC. It codes for CASSHWTEANYGYTF.

The gene calls are TRBV5-4 and TRBJ2-2; the D gene is possibly TRBD1 (7 bases). With 4 bases removed from V and 7 bases from J, the gap between germline ends came to 20 bases. The CDR3 runs 16 residues. The germline V gene has CDR1 SGHNT and CDR2 YYREEE (reference sequence). CDR3 loop: CASSTSSTGRDGELFF. Here the CDR3 DNA reads TGTGCCAGCAGCACGAGTTCGACAGGGCGGGACGGGGAGCTGTTTTTT. The variable domain in full, with the rest retrieved from reference TRBV5-4 and TRBJ2-2, is ETGVTQSPTHLIKTRGQQVTLRCSSQSGHNTVSWYQQALGQGPQFIFQYYREEENGRGNFPPRFSGLQFPNYSSELNVNALELDDSALYLCASSTSSTGRDGELFFGEGSRLTVL.

This sequence joins TRBV28 and TRBJ1-1; D gene unclear. Germline V gene lookup returns CDR1 MDHEN and CDR2 SYDVKM. The CDR3 consists of 15 residues. V lost 6 bases, J lost 0 bases, and 14 bases lay in between. DNA for the CDR3: TGTGCCAGCAGGTCAACGGGAGGGCTGAACACTGAAGCTTTCTTT. This gives the protein CASRSTGGLNTEAFF. Variable domain in full (rest from reference TRBV28 and TRBJ1-1): DVKVTQSSRYLVKRTGEKVFLECVQDMDHENMFWYRQDPGLGLRLIYFSYDVKMKEKGDIPEGYSVSREKKERFSLILESASTNQTSMYLCASRSTGGLNTEAFFGQGTRLTVV.

This clone showed up just once. The chain joins TRBV6-5 to TRBJ2-3, with 7 bases that match TRBD1. CDR3 length: 14 residues. V lost 6 bases, J lost 4 bases, and 7 bases stayed unmatched. Germline V gene data show CDR1 as MNHEY and CDR2 as SVGAGI. The CDR3 region is CASSMTGRADTQYF. CDR3 DNA: TGTGCCAGCAGCATGACAGGGAGAGCAGATACGCAGTATTTT.

The chain combines TRBV9 with TRBJ2-1, with 8 bases fitting TRBD2. Germline V CDR1 and CDR2: SGDLS, YYNGEE. CDR3 length: 15 amino acids. With 1 base clipped from V and 2 bases from J, the junction kept 2 bases outside the gene matches. In DNA form, the CDR3 reads TGTGCCAGCAGCGTAAGCGGGAGCGCCTACAATGAGCAGTTCTTC. The encoded protein is CASSVSGSAYNEQFF.

V usage is TRBV27 and J usage is TRBJ1-1, with D perhaps TRBD1 (5 bases). Germline V gene data show CDR1 as MNHEY and CDR2 as SMNVEV (reference sequence). V lost 5 bases and J 5 bases, leaving 18 bases between the germline ends. The CDR3 is 15 residues long. CDR3 nucleotides: TGTGCCAGCAGTCCTCTTGTGGGGGGTGAAACTGAAGCTTTCTTT. Translating gives CASSPLVGGETEAFF.

The V and J genes are TRBV7-8 and TRBJ2-2; D is perhaps TRBD1 (5 bases). This CDR3 is built from 16 residues. Germline V gene lookup returns CDR1 SGHVS and CDR2 FQNEAQ. The V end was cut by 3 bases, the J end by 0 bases, with 11 bases between. The CDR3 loop reads CASSFGAGTNTGELFF. CDR3 coding DNA: TGTGCCAGCAGCTTTGGGGCCGGCACGAACACCGGGGAGCTGTTTTTT. Full variable domain (rest looked up from reference TRBV7-8 and TRBJ2-2): GAGVSQSPRYKVAKRGQDVALRCDPISGHVSLFWYQQALGQGPEFLTYFQNEAQLDKSGLPSDRFFAERPEGSVSTLKIQRTQQEDSAVYLCASSFGAGTNTGELFFGEGSRLTVL.